The entry below describes one TCR beta chain. CDR1 is LNHDA, CDR2 SQIVND, per germline (reference sequence). The CDR3 consists of 13 residues. V was trimmed by 1 base and J by 11 bases, leaving 11 bases between them. The data originate from a study of blood T cell repertoires in COVID-19. Overall study context: COVID-19 samples from acute and convalescent phases originated in the United States, Italy and Spain.

Study processing details: Reference gene primer amplification gave estimated nucleated cell counts. This table comes from immunoSEQ multiplex PCR, and its TCRdb copy is limited to in-frame clones, with some not included. V and J calls and clone size are those listed in that table; D and trimming were worked out from the DNA. The data contain under 85,000 clones, 70% to 85% of them singletons. The V gene is TRBV19, the J gene TRBJ2-2; D may be TRBD1 (6 bases). The source material was peripheral blood. This TCR was sampled from a man aged 45-60 years with COVID-19, enrolled during active disease. The CDR3 reads CASSIGAGAELFF. CDR3 DNA sequence: TGTGCCAGTAGTATAGGAGCAGGGGCTGAGCTGTTTTTT.